These T cell receptor beta chains were read from a single sample in a study of T cell repertoires in cytomegalovirus infection. TCRdb analysed the reads with MiXCR anew, one entry per CDR3 protein. In the table there are around 440,000 distinct CDR3 sequences, about 11% of which are singletons. The specimen sequenced was PBMCs. These receptors all stem from a human donor in good health (CMV status not recorded). Some clones in this sample may be carry-over from other donors' samples. The CDR3 runs from the conserved cysteine through the conserved F or W. Fields, in order: V gene, J gene, clone size, D gene, CDR3 protein, CDR3 DNA. The D gene is left open where the match is weak. Not every row has a clone size; where given, it reads once, few, many or a size class.

TRBV12-3/TRBV12-4	TRBJ2-2	few	-	CATLGGTVSTANTGELFF	TGTGCCACCCTAGGAGGGACAGTGTCTACCGCGAACACCGGGGAGCTGTTTTTT
TRBV7-9	TRBJ1-1	-	-	CASRKEIEAFF	TGTGCCAGCAGGAAAGAAATTGAAGCTTTCTTT
TRBV7-3	TRBJ2-5	many	-	CASSLVYQETQYF	TGTGCCAGCAGCTTAGTATACCAAGAGACCCAGTACTTC
TRBV11-2	TRBJ2-7	many	-	CASSLDHGGDEQYF	TGTGCCAGCAGCTTAGATCACGGCGGCGACGAGCAGTACTTC
TRBV7-9	TRBJ2-3	many	TRBD2	CASRPDLSRGRADTQYF	TGTGCCAGCAGGCCCGACCTGAGTCGGGGGAGGGCAGATACGCAGTATTTT
TRBV7-2	TRBJ2-1	many	TRBD1	CASSRRDRGYEQFF	TGTGCCAGCAGCAGACGGGACAGGGGCTATGAGCAGTTCTTC
TRBV13	TRBJ2-2	-	-	CASSLAMRGNTGELFF	TGTGCCAGCAGCTTAGCCATGAGGGGCAACACCGGGGAGCTGTTTTTT
TRBV7-9	TRBJ2-1	many	-	CASSPGFNEQFF	TGTGCCAGCAGCCCGGGCTTTAATGAGCAGTTCTTC
TRBV7-8	TRBJ2-1	many	-	CASTSLGGPYNEQFF	TGTGCCAGCACCTCCCTGGGGGGACCCTACAATGAGCAGTTCTTC
TRBV2	TRBJ1-6	many	TRBD1	CASTWTGSRNSPLHF	TGTGCCAGCACATGGACAGGGAGTAGAAATTCACCCCTCCACTTT
TRBV7-9	TRBJ2-1	many	-	CASTNEQFF	TGTGCCAGCACCAATGAGCAGTTCTTC
TRBV7-2	TRBJ2-1	many	TRBD2	CASTTPSGSVPGLEQFF	TGTGCCAGCACCACCCCTAGCGGGAGTGTACCGGGTCTTGAGCAGTTCTTC
TRBV12-3/TRBV12-4	TRBJ1-3	many	-	CASGTGNTIYF	TGTGCCAGCGGAACTGGAAACACCATATATTTT
TRBV20-1	TRBJ1-2	-	TRBD1	CSAPVAAGQGWGYTF	TGCAGTGCCCCGGTGGCAGCGGGACAGGGGTGGGGCTACACCTTC
TRBV5-4	TRBJ2-4	-	TRBD2	CASSGSGGEAARNIQYF	TGTGCCAGCAGCGGCAGCGGGGGGGAAGCGGCGAGAAACATTCAGTACTTC
TRBV28	TRBJ2-5	many	-	CASSHGQEYQETQYF	TGTGCCAGCAGCCACGGGCAAGAGTACCAAGAGACCCAGTACTTC
TRBV7-3	TRBJ2-6	once	-	CANVGDGANVLTF	TGTGCCAACGTCGGGGATGGGGCCAACGTCCTGACTTTC
TRBV2	TRBJ2-3	few	-	CASSEHRGTDTQYF	TGTGCCAGCAGTGAACACAGGGGCACAGATACGCAGTATTTT
TRBV28	TRBJ2-1	-	TRBD2	CASSVGTSMAQFF	TGTGCCAGCAGTGTTGGGACTAGCATGGCGCAGTTCTTC
TRBV7-2	TRBJ1-6	many	TRBD1	CASSQRNQGAGNSPLHF	TGTGCCAGCAGCCAGAGAAACCAGGGGGCGGGCAATTCACCCCTCCACTTT
TRBV29-1	TRBJ2-5	few	TRBD1	CSAGQGGETQYF	TGCAGCGCAGGACAGGGGGGGGAGACCCAGTACTTC
TRBV4-2	TRBJ2-3	few	-	CASNHGAGGVYTDTQYF	TGTGCCAGCAACCACGGAGCCGGAGGTGTTTACACAGATACGCAGTATTTT
TRBV19	TRBJ1-1	many	-	CASSEPTLLGVGAFF	TGTGCCAGTAGTGAGCCTACTTTGTTGGGGGTCGGAGCTTTCTTT
TRBV12-3/TRBV12-4	TRBJ2-3	-	TRBD2	CASSSSSGSLSLDTQYF	TGTGCCAGCAGCAGTTCTAGCGGGTCCTTAAGCCTAGATACGCAGTATTTT
TRBV9	TRBJ2-3	few	TRBD2	CATDSGGGTSKYF	TGTGCCACAGATAGCGGGGGAGGTACATCAAAGTATTTT
TRBV5-1	TRBJ2-1	-	-	CASSLASVFEYNEQFF	TGCGCCAGCAGCTTGGCGTCTGTGTTCGAATACAATGAGCAGTTCTTC
TRBV11-2	TRBJ2-2	-	TRBD2	CASLTSGRPGELFF	TGTGCCAGCTTGACTAGCGGGAGACCCGGGGAGCTGTTTTTT
TRBV10-3	TRBJ2-7	few	-	CAISALGGEVYEQYF	TGTGCCATCAGTGCCCTGGGGGGTGAGGTCTACGAGCAGTACTTC
TRBV5-4	TRBJ1-4	-	-	CASSLGGTPNEKLFF	TGTGCCAGCAGCCTAGGGGGGACACCGAATGAAAAACTGTTTTTT
TRBV10-3	TRBJ1-2	many	TRBD1	CAIRDRGPGYGYTF	TGTGCCATCAGGGACAGGGGGCCTGGCTATGGCTACACCTTC
TRBV7-6	TRBJ2-7	many	TRBD2	CASSLGTSSSYEQYF	TGTGCCAGCAGCTTAGGGACTAGTTCGTCCTACGAGCAGTACTTC
TRBV20-1	TRBJ1-1	many	-	CSATRGRGYTEAFF	TGCAGTGCTACCCGGGGAAGGGGTTACACTGAAGCTTTCTTT
TRBV12-3/TRBV12-4	TRBJ2-6	many	-	CASSWGLFSRTDHSGANVLTF	TGTGCCAGCAGTTGGGGGCTTTTCTCGAGGACAGACCACTCTGGGGCCAACGTCCTGACTTTC
TRBV12-3/TRBV12-4	TRBJ2-7	few	-	CASSPTLLGPYEQYF	TGTGCCAGCAGTCCCACCCTCCTGGGCCCTTACGAGCAGTACTTC
TRBV4-2	TRBJ1-1	many	TRBD1	CASSQAAGGEGLNTEAFF	TGTGCCAGCAGCCAAGCCGCAGGGGGCGAGGGCTTGAACACTGAAGCTTTCTTT
TRBV20-1	TRBJ1-2	-	TRBD1	CSARDPGDRGLYGYTF	TGCAGTGCTAGAGATCCTGGGGACAGGGGACTATATGGCTACACCTTC
TRBV5-1	TRBJ2-1	many	TRBD1	CASSLGQGVFNEQFF	TGCGCCAGCAGCTTGGGGCAGGGGGTATTCAATGAGCAGTTCTTC
TRBV3-1	TRBJ1-1	-	-	CASSQDSGEAFF	TGTGCCAGCAGCCAAGATTCAGGGGAAGCTTTCTTT
TRBV10-3	TRBJ1-4	many	-	CAISPTPGTNEKLFF	TGTGCCATCAGCCCTACCCCAGGCACTAATGAAAAACTGTTTTTT
TRBV10-3	TRBJ2-7	many	TRBD1	CAISEPGTGGSYEQYF	TGTGCCATCAGTGAGCCGGGGACAGGGGGCAGCTACGAGCAGTACTTC
TRBV6-1	TRBJ2-5	many	TRBD2	CASRDVAGGQETQYF	TGTGCCAGCAGAGATGTAGCGGGGGGCCAAGAGACCCAGTACTTC
TRBV28	TRBJ2-6	many	-	CASTAGANVLTF	TGTGCCAGCACTGCTGGGGCCAACGTCCTGACTTTC
TRBV10-3	TRBJ2-1	many	TRBD2	CAISGTSGRNEQFF	TGTGCCATCAGCGGGACTAGCGGGAGGAATGAGCAGTTCTTC
TRBV28	TRBJ2-1	many	-	CASSPFGRTGSYNEQFF	TGTGCCAGCAGTCCCTTTGGGCGAACGGGATCCTACAATGAGCAGTTCTTC
TRBV29-1	TRBJ1-1	-	-	CSVEWVDSPNTEAFF	TGCAGCGTTGAATGGGTAGACTCTCCGAACACTGAAGCTTTCTTT
TRBV20-1	TRBJ2-7	-	-	CSASDTRSYEQYF	TGCAGTGCTTCTGATACGAGGTCCTACGAGCAGTACTTC
TRBV30	TRBJ1-5	few	-	CAWSALPGQPQHF	TGTGCCTGGAGTGCACTCCCTGGGCAGCCCCAGCATTTT
TRBV23-1	TRBJ2-5	few	TRBD2	CASSQSLCRLAVQETQYF	TGCGCCAGCAGTCAATCGCTTTGTAGGCTAGCGGTGCAAGAGACCCAGTACTTC
TRBV29-1	TRBJ2-1	few	-	CSGTGFSYNEQFF	TGCAGCGGGACCGGGTTCTCCTACAATGAGCAGTTCTTC
TRBV7-9	TRBJ2-5	many	-	CASSLSQEYVWQETQYF	TGTGCCAGCAGCTTATCACAGGAGTATGTATGGCAAGAGACCCAGTACTTC
TRBV29-1	TRBJ2-5	-	-	CSVRRETQYF	TGCAGCGTCCGTAGGGAGACCCAGTACTTC
TRBV7-9	TRBJ2-3	many	-	CASSPLSTDTQYF	TGTGCCAGCAGTCCCCTTAGCACAGATACGCAGTATTTT
TRBV3-1	TRBJ1-5	few	-	CASSQDNRAGQPQHF	TGTGCCAGCAGCCAAGATAACCGGGCCGGTCAGCCCCAGCATTTT
TRBV6-1	TRBJ2-3	-	-	CASSEEGDTQYF	TGTGCCAGCAGTGAAGAGGGAGATACGCAGTATTTT
TRBV7-3	TRBJ2-1	many	TRBD2	CASSLGSGSKNEQFF	TGTGCCAGCAGCTTAGGGAGCGGGAGTAAAAATGAGCAGTTCTTC